A single sample gave rise to the 17 T cell receptor beta chains below, sequenced in a study of blood T cell repertoires in COVID-19. The protocol was immunoSEQ multiplex PCR, while the TCRdb copy is restricted to in-frame clones and leaves out a portion. Altogether approximately 270,000 clones are present, 88% being singletons, with the ten largest covering about 1.3%. Material for sequencing was peripheral blood. The receptors were sampled from a man at least 80 years old with acute or convalescent COVID-19.

V gene TRBV5-1 combines with J gene TRBJ2-2; D is perhaps TRBD2 (6 bases). Per the germline V gene, CDR1 is SGHRS and CDR2 is YFSETQ. The V and J ends lost 4 bases and 4 bases respectively, with 11 bases between them. CDR3 length equals 14 residues. This chain's CDR3 is CASSPASVTGELFF. In DNA, the CDR3 is TGCGCCAGCAGCCCGGCTAGCGTCACCGGGGAGCTGTTTTTT. Filled out from reference TRBV5-1 and TRBJ2-2, the complete variable domain reads KAGVTQTPRYLIKTRGQQVTLSCSPISGHRSVSWYQQTPGQGLQFLFEYFSETQRNKGNFPGRFSGRQFSNSRSEMNVSTLELGDSALYLCASSPASVTGELFFGEGSRLTVL.

J is TRBJ2-2 and V is TRBV11-2; 7 nucleotides agree with TRBD1. CDR1 is SGHAT, CDR2 FQNNGV, per germline. The junction had 8 bases not matched to a gene; V was cut back by 5 bases and J by 2 bases. The CDR3 consists of 16 residues. The CDR3 coding sequence is TGTGCCAGCAGCCTGACAGGGATCAGAAACACCGGGGAGCTGTTTTTT. Translating gives CASSLTGIRNTGELFF.

The chain carries TRBV3-1 (or the pseudogene TRBV3-2) and TRBJ2-5; 7 positions match TRBD1. This CDR3 is built from 14 residues. Germline assignment: CDR1 LGHDT and CDR2 YNNKEL (reference sequence). The J segment lost 5 bases and the V segment lost 2 bases, leaving 5 bases of the junction unmatched. The CDR3 loop reads CASSQPTGLETQYF. The CDR3 coding sequence is TGTGCCAGCAGCCAACCGACAGGGCTGGAGACCCAGTACTTC.

The chain is built from TRBV29-1 and TRBJ1-1, with 9 bases aligning to TRBD1. From germline, CDR1 is SQVTM and CDR2 ANQGSEA. V lost 5 bases, J lost 1 base, and 5 bases stayed unmatched. The CDR3 contains 14 residues. CDR3 coding DNA: TGCAGCGTTTGGGGACAGGGTTCGAACACTGAAGCTTTCTTT. Residues: CSVWGQGSNTEAFF.

J is TRBJ2-1 and V is TRBV5-5; 12 bases match TRBD2. The germline CDR1 and CDR2 sequences are SGHKS and YYEKEE (reference sequence). The V segment lost 4 bases and the J segment 1 base; nucleotides outside the gene matches: 9. This CDR3 region has 18 residues. The CDR3 DNA reads as TGTGCCAGCAGCCCGGGACTAGCGGGCCTCCCATCCTACAATGAGCAGTTCTTC. As protein: CASSPGLAGLPSYNEQFF.

The V and J genes are TRBV7-2 and TRBJ1-2; D may be TRBD1 (5 bases). Germline V gene sequence: CDR1 SGHTA, CDR2 FQGNSA. The CDR3 covers 15 residues. The V gene lost 7 bases and the J gene lost 0 bases, with 15 bases spanning the gap. CDR3 in amino acids: CASTYQTVANYGYTF. CDR3 in DNA: TGTGCCAGCACCTATCAGACAGTAGCTAACTATGGCTACACCTTC.

This chain joins TRBV18 and TRBJ1-6, with D maybe TRBD1 (5 bases). CDR3 length equals 15 residues. The V and J ends lost 3 bases and 7 bases respectively, with 13 bases between them. Germline CDR1 KGHSH, CDR2 LQKENI. Here the CDR3 DNA reads TGTGCCAGCTCACCCGAGGCAGGGTTGAATTCACCCCTCCACTTT. Translating gives CASSPEAGLNSPLHF.

The chain joins TRBV7-2 to TRBJ2-5; D is unresolved. Germline V CDR1 and CDR2: SGHTA, FQGNSA. The CDR3 spans 15 residues. Trimming removed 4 bases at V and 5 bases at J, with 17 bases between. CDR3 nucleotides: TGTGCCAGCAGCTCAAGTCCGGTTTACTTCGAGACCCAGTACTTC. This codes for CASSSSPVYFETQYF.

CDR3 residues: CASGGGQGWGSPLHF. In nucleotides, the CDR3 is TGTGCCAGCGGCGGTGGACAGGGGTGGGGTTCACCCCTCCACTTT. The rearrangement joins TRBV11-2 to TRBJ1-6, with TRBD1 matching 9 bases. With V trimmed by 8 bases and J by 9 bases, 11 bases remained unmatched. The CDR3 length is 15 residues. Looked up from germline, CDR1 is SGHAT and CDR2 is FQNNGV.

The chain employs TRBV5-5 and TRBJ1-5; D not resolved. The V end lost 4 bases, the J end lost 5 bases, and 10 bases lay between the germline ends. The CDR3 sequence is 13 residues long. CDR1 is SGHKS, CDR2 YYEKEE, per germline (reference sequence). The CDR3 here is CASSVQEYQPQHF. In nucleotides, the CDR3 is TGTGCCAGCAGCGTCCAAGAGTATCAGCCCCAGCATTTT.

The chain joins TRBV7-8 to TRBJ1-1; 7 nucleotides agree with TRBD1. Germline loops: CDR1 SGHVS, CDR2 FQNEAQ. V lost 5 bases, J lost 4 bases, and 7 bases stayed unmatched. The CDR3 is made up of 14 amino acids. CDR3 protein: CASSADRVSTEAFF. CDR3 nucleotide sequence: TGTGCCAGCAGCGCCGACAGGGTGAGCACTGAAGCTTTCTTT.

The V call is TRBV7-2, the J call TRBJ2-3; tentative D call: TRBD2 (5 bases). V was shortened by 5 bases and J by 5 bases, with 17 bases between the two germline ends. The CDR3 covers 15 residues. Looked up from germline, CDR1 is SGHTA and CDR2 is FQGNSA. In DNA, the CDR3 is TGTGCCAGCAGCCCCCAAACTAGTAATGAAGATACGCAGTATTTT. It encodes CASSPQTSNEDTQYF.

This chain joins TRBV7-9 and TRBJ1-1; TRBD1 agrees at 10 bases. The CDR3 has 15 amino acids. Germline CDR1 is SEHNR and CDR2 is FQNEAQ (reference sequence). V trimming: 5 bases; J trimming: 3 bases; junction bases outside the gene matches: 6. The CDR3 spells CASSPGTGVDTEAFF. The CDR3 bases are TGTGCCAGCAGCCCCGGGACAGGGGTCGACACTGAAGCTTTCTTT.

The chain has TRBV19 and TRBJ2-3; TRBD1 might be the D (6 bases). Trimming cost V 5 bases and J 4 bases, with 10 bases left between them. Germline-derived CDR1 and CDR2 are LNHDA and SQIVND (reference sequence). This CDR3 comprises 13 residues. The CDR3 nucleotides are TGTGCCAGTAGTGACAGGACCCCAGATACGCAGTATTTT. Protein product: CASSDRTPDTQYF.

This sequence joins TRBV11-2 and TRBJ2-3; TRBD2 aligns across 11 bases. Unmatched junction bases numbered 10, after V lost 10 bases and J lost 4 bases. Germline loops: CDR1 SGHAT, CDR2 FQNNGV. CDR3 length: 15 amino acids. CDR3 in amino acids: CATTGGTSGSDTQYF. The CDR3 DNA reads as TGTGCCACTACCGGCGGGACTAGCGGCTCAGATACGCAGTATTTT.

The chain recombines TRBV14 with TRBJ1-2; TRBD1 aligns across 7 bases. Germline values: CDR1 SGHDN, CDR2 FVKESK. V lost 4 bases and J lost 8; bases outside the gene matches: 7. The CDR3 sequence is 13 residues long. Here the CDR3 reads CASSPARGYGYTF. CDR3 DNA sequence: TGTGCCAGCAGCCCTGCCAGGGGGTACGGCTACACCTTC.

Comment on this clone: One end of the junction does not line up with germline, which may come from a read error. The gene calls are TRBV7-9 and TRBJ2-7, with 8 positions matching TRBD1. In germline, CDR1 is SEHNR, CDR2 FQNEAQ (reference sequence). This CDR3 is 13 amino acids long. The chain's CDR3 is CASSVRTGYGQYF. DNA for the CDR3: TGTGCCAGCAGCGTACGGACAGGGTACGGGCAGTACTTC.